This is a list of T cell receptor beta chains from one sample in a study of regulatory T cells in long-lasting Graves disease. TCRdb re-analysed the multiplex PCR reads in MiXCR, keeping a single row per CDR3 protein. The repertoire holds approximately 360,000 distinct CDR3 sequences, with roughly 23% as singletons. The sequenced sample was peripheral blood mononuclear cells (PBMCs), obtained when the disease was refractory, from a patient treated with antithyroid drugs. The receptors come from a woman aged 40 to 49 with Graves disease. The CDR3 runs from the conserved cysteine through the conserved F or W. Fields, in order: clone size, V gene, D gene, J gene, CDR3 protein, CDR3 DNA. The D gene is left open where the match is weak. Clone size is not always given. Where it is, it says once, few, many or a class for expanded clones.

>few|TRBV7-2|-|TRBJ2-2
CASSLVHRAKNTGELFF
TGTGCCAGCAGCTTAGTCCATCGGGCAAAGAACACCGGGGAGCTGTTTTTT
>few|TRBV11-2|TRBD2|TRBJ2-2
CASSQRTSANTGELFF
TGTGCCAGCAGCCAACGGACTAGCGCGAACACCGGGGAGCTGTTTTTT
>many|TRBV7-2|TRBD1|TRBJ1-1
CASSFTTGAEAFF
TGTGCCAGCAGCTTTACCACAGGGGCTGAAGCTTTCTTT
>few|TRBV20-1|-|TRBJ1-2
CSARSGRGSLDGYTF
TGCAGTGCTAGGTCAGGAAGGGGGTCTTTAGACGGCTACACCTTC
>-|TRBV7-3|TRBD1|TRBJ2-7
CASRASTTGDYEQYF
TGTGCCAGCAGGGCATCCACGACAGGGGATTACGAGCAGTACTTC
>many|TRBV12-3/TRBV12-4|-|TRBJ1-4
CASSLAGSGEKLFF
TGTGCCAGCAGTTTAGCGGGTAGTGGTGAAAAACTGTTTTTT
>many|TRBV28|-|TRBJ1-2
CASSFQVLLKMRYTF
TGTGCCAGCAGTTTTCAAGTCCTCCTGAAAATGCGCTACACCTTC
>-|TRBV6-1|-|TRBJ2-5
CASSRRILETQYF
TGTGCCAGCAGCCGAAGAATATTAGAGACCCAGTACTTC
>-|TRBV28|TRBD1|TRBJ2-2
CASSLLGQMNTGELFF
TGTGCCAGCAGTCTCTTGGGACAGATGAACACCGGGGAGCTGTTTTTT
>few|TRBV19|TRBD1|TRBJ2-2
CASSSWTGNTGELFF
TGTGCCAGTAGTTCATGGACAGGTAACACCGGGGAGCTGTTTTTT
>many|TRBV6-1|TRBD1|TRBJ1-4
CASSVITGTGGEKLFF
TGTGCCAGCAGTGTAATCACCGGGACAGGGGGAGAAAAACTGTTTTTT
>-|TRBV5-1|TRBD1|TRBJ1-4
CASSHGQGNEKLFF
TGCGCCAGCAGCCACGGACAGGGTAATGAAAAACTGTTTTTT
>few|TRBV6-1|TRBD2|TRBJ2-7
CASTTTGAGLADYEQYF
TGTGCCAGCACCACAACCGGGGCCGGACTAGCGGACTACGAGCAGTACTTC
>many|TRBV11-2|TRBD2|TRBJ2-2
CASSLPSGRAAGELFF
TGTGCCAGCAGCCTCCCTAGCGGGAGGGCAGCAGGGGAGCTGTTTTTT
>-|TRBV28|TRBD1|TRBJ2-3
CASKVGQDTDTQYF
TGTGCCAGTAAAGTAGGACAGGACACAGATACGCAGTATTTT
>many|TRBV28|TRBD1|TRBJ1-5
CASSDSGTAEGKPQHF
TGTGCCAGCAGTGACTCCGGGACAGCGGAGGGTAAGCCCCAGCATTTT
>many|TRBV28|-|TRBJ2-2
CASRFGSTNTGELFF
TGTGCCAGCAGATTCGGGTCAACGAACACCGGGGAGCTGTTTTTT
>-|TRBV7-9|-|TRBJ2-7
CASAGTYEQYF
TGTGCCAGCGCCGGGACCTACGAGCAGTACTTC
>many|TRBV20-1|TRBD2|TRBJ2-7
CSATPGLKLYEQYF
TGCAGTGCTACTCCGGGACTAAAACTATACGAGCAGTACTTC
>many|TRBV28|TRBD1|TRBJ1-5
CASSTGQSLHEPQHF
TGTGCCAGCAGTACGGGACAGAGCCTACACGAGCCCCAGCATTTT
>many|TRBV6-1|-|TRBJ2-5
CASRLLAQETQYF
TGTGCCAGCAGACTCCTAGCGCAAGAGACCCAGTACTTC
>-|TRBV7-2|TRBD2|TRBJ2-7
CASSPAAGPSYEQYF
TGTGCCAGCTCCCCCGCAGCGGGACCTTCCTACGAGCAGTACTTC
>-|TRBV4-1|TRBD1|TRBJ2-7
CASSLWTGWDEQYF
TGCGCCAGCAGCCTTTGGACAGGGTGGGACGAGCAGTACTTC
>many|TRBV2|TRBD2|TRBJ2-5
CASSVTSGRAGGETQYF
TGTGCCAGCAGTGTGACTAGCGGGAGGGCTGGGGGAGAGACCCAGTACTTC
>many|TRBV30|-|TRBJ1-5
CAWKTDGQPQHF
TGTGCCTGGAAAACAGACGGACAGCCCCAGCATTTT
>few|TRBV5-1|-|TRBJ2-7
CASSLRWTVQDEQYF
TGCGCCAGCAGCTTGCGCTGGACCGTGCAGGACGAGCAGTACTTC
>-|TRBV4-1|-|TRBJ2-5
CASSHTLGGGIRETQYF
TGCGCCAGCAGCCATACCTTAGGGGGGGGGATAAGAGAGACCCAGTACTTC